These T cell receptor beta chains were read from a single sample in a study of T cell responses to AZD1222 COVID-19 vaccine. The assay was immunoSEQ multiplex PCR, and TCRdb's table has in-frame clones only and misses some. The sample includes 100,000 to 150,000 clones, approximately 90% of them seen just once. Sequenced material: peripheral blood, taken on day 0 of AZD1222 vaccination. These receptors were obtained from an adult in good health. Both conserved end residues are part of each CDR3. The D gene is left open where the match is weak. The size of a clone is reported for some rows only, either as once, few or many, or as a class for expanded clones.

J gene: TRBJ2-5
V gene: TRBV28
D gene: NA
CDR3 length: 13
clone size: NA
CDR3 protein: CASSWTGGETQYF
CDR3 DNA: TGTGCCAGCAGTTGGACAGGAGGGGAGACCCAGTACTTC

J gene: TRBJ1-2
V gene: TRBV11-2
D gene: NA
CDR3 length: 13
clone size: NA
CDR3 protein: CASSLDPGYGYTF
CDR3 DNA: TGTGCCAGCAGCTTAGATCCGGGCTATGGCTACACCTTC

J gene: TRBJ2-3
V gene: TRBV5-1
D gene: TRBD2
CDR3 length: 16
clone size: NA
CDR3 protein: CASSQNSGGAHDTQYF
CDR3 DNA: TGCGCCAGCAGCCAAAATAGCGGGGGCGCACATGATACGCAGTATTTT

J gene: TRBJ2-7
V gene: TRBV6-5
D gene: NA
CDR3 length: 15
clone size: once
CDR3 protein: CASSYSPGSSYEQYF
CDR3 DNA: TGTGCCAGCAGTTACTCACCCGGGAGCTCCTACGAGCAGTACTTC

J gene: TRBJ1-2
V gene: TRBV5-6
D gene: TRBD1
CDR3 length: 17
clone size: NA
CDR3 protein: CASSYDQGAVLFYGYTF
CDR3 DNA: TGTGCCAGCAGCTACGATCAGGGGGCGGTCTTATTCTATGGCTACACCTTC

J gene: TRBJ2-7
V gene: TRBV12-3/TRBV12-4
D gene: NA
CDR3 length: 13
clone size: NA
CDR3 protein: CASSLFLGEEQYF
CDR3 DNA: TGTGCCAGCAGTTTATTTTTGGGGGAGGAGCAGTACTTC

J gene: TRBJ2-5
V gene: TRBV20-1
D gene: NA
CDR3 length: 11
clone size: NA
CDR3 protein: CGGQLQETQYF
CDR3 DNA: TGCGGCGGGCAGCTACAAGAGACCCAGTACTTC

J gene: TRBJ2-7
V gene: TRBV2
D gene: NA
CDR3 length: 14
clone size: NA
CDR3 protein: CASSDLTPDYEQYF
CDR3 DNA: TGTGCCAGCAGTGATTTGACACCAGACTACGAGCAGTACTTC

J gene: TRBJ1-2
V gene: TRBV29-1
D gene: TRBD1
CDR3 length: 13
clone size: NA
CDR3 protein: CSGRQGGNYGYTF
CDR3 DNA: TGCAGCGGGAGACAGGGGGGGAACTATGGCTACACCTTC

J gene: TRBJ1-5
V gene: TRBV28
D gene: NA
CDR3 length: 15
clone size: NA
CDR3 protein: CASSSSGRWSQPQHF
CDR3 DNA: NA

J gene: TRBJ2-3
V gene: TRBV27
D gene: NA
CDR3 length: 15
clone size: NA
CDR3 protein: CASSLISQGSDTQYF
CDR3 DNA: TGTGCCAGCAGTTTAATTTCACAGGGTTCAGATACGCAGTATTTT

J gene: TRBJ2-2
V gene: TRBV29-1
D gene: NA
CDR3 length: 15
clone size: NA
CDR3 protein: CSVEAGDSNTGELFF
CDR3 DNA: TGCAGCGTTGAAGCAGGGGACTCGAACACCGGGGAGCTGTTTTTT

J gene: TRBJ1-6
V gene: TRBV5-6
D gene: NA
CDR3 length: 14
clone size: NA
CDR3 protein: CASSLLQARTPLHF
CDR3 DNA: TGTGCCAGCAGCTTGTTACAGGCTAGGACACCCCTCCACTTT

J gene: TRBJ2-7
V gene: TRBV18
D gene: NA
CDR3 length: 15
clone size: NA
CDR3 protein: CASSPLGQVPYEQYF
CDR3 DNA: TGTGCCAGCTCACCTCTAGGCCAGGTTCCCTACGAGCAGTACTTC

J gene: TRBJ2-6
V gene: TRBV9
D gene: NA
CDR3 length: 20
clone size: NA
CDR3 protein: CASSVGQGTISPSGANVLTF
CDR3 DNA: TGTGCCAGCAGCGTAGGTCAGGGTACGATATCACCCTCTGGGGCCAACGTCCTGACTTTC

J gene: TRBJ1-3
V gene: TRBV3-1/TRBV3-2
D gene: NA
CDR3 length: 14
clone size: NA
CDR3 protein: CASSRGTLDGTIYF
CDR3 DNA: TGTGCCAGCAGCCGCGGGACTCTTGATGGCACCATATATTTT

J gene: TRBJ2-3
V gene: TRBV18
D gene: NA
CDR3 length: 13
clone size: NA
CDR3 protein: CASSPSQTDTQYF
CDR3 DNA: TGTGCCAGCTCACCAAGTCAGACAGATACGCAGTATTTT

J gene: TRBJ2-7
V gene: TRBV2
D gene: NA
CDR3 length: 16
clone size: NA
CDR3 protein: CASRGLVWGQTYEQYF
CDR3 DNA: TGTGCCAGCAGGGGCCTTGTGTGGGGGCAAACCTACGAGCAGTACTTC

J gene: TRBJ2-7
V gene: TRBV18
D gene: NA
CDR3 length: 17
clone size: NA
CDR3 protein: CASSPPLSGSPGDEQYF
CDR3 DNA: TGTGCCAGCTCACCACCGCTATCGGGTTCCCCGGGGGACGAGCAGTACTTC

J gene: TRBJ2-2
V gene: TRBV21-1
D gene: NA
CDR3 length: 16
clone size: NA
CDR3 protein: CASSMTSGGATGELFF
CDR3 DNA: TGTGCCAGCAGCATGACTAGCGGGGGGGCAACCGGGGAGCTGTTTTTT

J gene: TRBJ2-2
V gene: TRBV18
D gene: NA
CDR3 length: 14
clone size: NA
CDR3 protein: CASSPEANTGELFF
CDR3 DNA: TGTGCCAGCTCACCAGAGGCGAACACCGGGGAGCTGTTTTTT

J gene: TRBJ1-1
V gene: TRBV7-6
D gene: TRBD1
CDR3 length: 15
clone size: NA
CDR3 protein: CASSLAPATGNEAFF
CDR3 DNA: TGTGCCAGCAGCTTAGCCCCCGCGACAGGGAATGAAGCTTTCTTT

J gene: TRBJ2-7
V gene: TRBV7-2
D gene: TRBD1
CDR3 length: 15
clone size: NA
CDR3 protein: CASSLTGQSSYEQYF
CDR3 DNA: TGTGCCAGCAGCTTAACGGGACAGAGCTCCTACGAGCAGTACTTC

J gene: TRBJ2-7
V gene: TRBV27
D gene: NA
CDR3 length: 15
clone size: NA
CDR3 protein: CASSFGGGANYEQYF
CDR3 DNA: TGTGCCAGCAGTTTTGGGGGAGGCGCCAACTACGAGCAGTACTTC

J gene: TRBJ1-4
V gene: TRBV27
D gene: TRBD1
CDR3 length: 16
clone size: NA
CDR3 protein: CASRGGSTGRNEKLFF
CDR3 DNA: TGTGCCAGCCGGGGAGGATCGACAGGGCGAAATGAAAAACTGTTTTTT

J gene: TRBJ2-6
V gene: TRBV27
D gene: TRBD1
CDR3 length: 19
clone size: NA
CDR3 protein: CASSPHPGRGSSGANVLTF
CDR3 DNA: TGTGCCAGCAGCCCCCACCCCGGCAGGGGGAGCTCTGGGGCCAACGTCCTGACTTTC

J gene: TRBJ1-2
V gene: TRBV2
D gene: TRBD1
CDR3 length: 14
clone size: NA
CDR3 protein: CASSQDAGGGGYTF
CDR3 DNA: TGTGCCAGCAGCCAGGACGCAGGGGGAGGTGGCTACACCTTC

J gene: TRBJ1-1
V gene: TRBV19
D gene: NA
CDR3 length: 14
clone size: NA
CDR3 protein: CASSSSTRHTEAFF
CDR3 DNA: TGTGCCAGTAGTTCTTCGACAAGACACACTGAAGCTTTCTTT

J gene: TRBJ2-1
V gene: TRBV27
D gene: NA
CDR3 length: 14
clone size: NA
CDR3 protein: CASNWWGPYNEQFF
CDR3 DNA: TGTGCCAGCAATTGGTGGGGCCCGTACAATGAGCAGTTCTTC

J gene: TRBJ1-2
V gene: TRBV18
D gene: NA
CDR3 length: 13
clone size: few
CDR3 protein: CASSPAENYGYTF
CDR3 DNA: TGTGCCAGCTCACCAGCCGAGAACTATGGCTACACCTTC

J gene: TRBJ1-1
V gene: TRBV28
D gene: NA
CDR3 length: 17
clone size: NA
CDR3 protein: CASSFLARAGGAGEAFF
CDR3 DNA: TGTGCCAGCAGTTTCCTGGCGCGGGCGGGCGGCGCGGGTGAAGCTTTCTTT

J gene: TRBJ1-1
V gene: TRBV18
D gene: TRBD1
CDR3 length: 14
clone size: NA
CDR3 protein: CASSPGQLPGEAFF
CDR3 DNA: TGTGCCAGCTCACCGGGACAGCTCCCCGGGGAAGCTTTCTTT

J gene: TRBJ1-2
V gene: TRBV2
D gene: NA
CDR3 length: 16
clone size: NA
CDR3 protein: CASSESQGRANYGYTF
CDR3 DNA: TGTGCCAGCAGTGAAAGCCAGGGAAGGGCTAACTATGGCTACACCTTC

J gene: TRBJ2-5
V gene: TRBV7-3
D gene: NA
CDR3 length: 13
clone size: NA
CDR3 protein: CASSPTGLETQYF
CDR3 DNA: TGTGCCAGCAGCCCGACAGGTCTAGAGACCCAGTACTTC

J gene: TRBJ1-4
V gene: TRBV19
D gene: NA
CDR3 length: 14
clone size: few
CDR3 protein: CASWTPATNEKLFF
CDR3 DNA: TGTGCCAGTTGGACACCGGCAACTAATGAAAAACTGTTTTTT

J gene: TRBJ2-3
V gene: TRBV9
D gene: TRBD2
CDR3 length: 16
clone size: NA
CDR3 protein: CASSVAAGDLTDTQYF
CDR3 DNA: TGTGCCAGCAGCGTAGCGGCGGGGGACCTCACAGATACGCAGTATTTT

J gene: TRBJ1-2
V gene: TRBV5-1
D gene: NA
CDR3 length: 15
clone size: NA
CDR3 protein: CASSLAPGTSDGYTF
CDR3 DNA: TGCGCCAGCAGCTTGGCCCCCGGCACCTCGGATGGCTACACCTTC

J gene: TRBJ2-3
V gene: TRBV2
D gene: TRBD2
CDR3 length: 14
clone size: NA
CDR3 protein: CASSGLAGMDTQYF
CDR3 DNA: TGTGCCAGCAGTGGACTAGCGGGGATGGATACGCAGTATTTT

J gene: TRBJ2-3
V gene: TRBV18
D gene: NA
CDR3 length: 13
clone size: NA
CDR3 protein: CASSPPSTDTQYF
CDR3 DNA: TGTGCCAGCTCACCCCCCAGTACAGATACGCAGTATTTT

J gene: TRBJ1-6
V gene: TRBV5-6
D gene: NA
CDR3 length: 18
clone size: NA
CDR3 protein: CASSPPRWESSYNSPLHF
CDR3 DNA: TGTGCCAGCAGCCCACCCAGGTGGGAGAGCTCCTATAATTCACCCCTCCACTTT

J gene: TRBJ1-2
V gene: TRBV6-5
D gene: NA
CDR3 length: 14
clone size: NA
CDR3 protein: CASSTTGNGYGYTF
CDR3 DNA: TGTGCCAGCAGTACCACAGGGAATGGTTATGGCTACACCTTC

J gene: TRBJ2-5
V gene: TRBV19
D gene: NA
CDR3 length: 11
clone size: NA
CDR3 protein: CASSTEETQYF
CDR3 DNA: TGTGCCAGTAGTACCGAAGAGACCCAGTACTTC

J gene: TRBJ2-1
V gene: TRBV6-6
D gene: TRBD1
CDR3 length: 16
clone size: NA
CDR3 protein: CASTLRQGSSYNEQFF
CDR3 DNA: TGTGCCAGCACTTTAAGACAGGGAAGTTCCTACAATGAGCAGTTCTTC

J gene: TRBJ2-7
V gene: TRBV7-9
D gene: TRBD2
CDR3 length: 15
clone size: NA
CDR3 protein: CASSPWTSGNYEQYF
CDR3 DNA: TGTGCCAGCAGCCCGTGGACTAGCGGGAACTACGAGCAGTACTTC

J gene: TRBJ2-3
V gene: TRBV5-1
D gene: NA
CDR3 length: 15
clone size: once
CDR3 protein: CASSLRGVRTDTQYF
CDR3 DNA: TGCGCCAGCAGCTTGCGAGGGGTTCGCACAGATACGCAGTATTTT

J gene: TRBJ2-2
V gene: TRBV27
D gene: NA
CDR3 length: 17
clone size: once
CDR3 protein: CASSFYRHHANTGELFF
CDR3 DNA: TGTGCCAGCAGTTTTTACAGACACCACGCGAACACCGGGGAGCTGTTTTTT

J gene: TRBJ2-7
V gene: TRBV7-3
D gene: TRBD1
CDR3 length: 14
clone size: NA
CDR3 protein: CASSQGGTGYEQYF
CDR3 DNA: TGTGCCAGCAGCCAAGGAGGGACAGGTTACGAGCAGTACTTC

J gene: TRBJ2-7
V gene: TRBV2
D gene: NA
CDR3 length: 12
clone size: NA
CDR3 protein: CASSEGAEEQYF
CDR3 DNA: TGTGCCAGCAGTGAAGGTGCTGAGGAGCAGTACTTC

J gene: TRBJ2-2
V gene: TRBV28
D gene: NA
CDR3 length: 16
clone size: NA
CDR3 protein: CASSPGDLTNTGELFF
CDR3 DNA: TGTGCCAGCAGTCCAGGGGATCTAACAAACACCGGGGAGCTGTTTTTT

J gene: TRBJ1-2
V gene: TRBV27
D gene: NA
CDR3 length: 14
clone size: NA
CDR3 protein: CASSGIDRRYGYTF
CDR3 DNA: TGTGCCAGCAGTGGAATAGACAGGCGCTATGGCTACACCTTC

J gene: TRBJ1-2
V gene: TRBV24-1
D gene: TRBD1
CDR3 length: 15
clone size: NA
CDR3 protein: CATSEPSGTGYGYTF
CDR3 DNA: TGTGCCACCAGTGAACCCTCCGGGACAGGTTATGGCTACACCTTC

J gene: TRBJ2-5
V gene: TRBV2
D gene: TRBD2
CDR3 length: 16
clone size: NA
CDR3 protein: CASSEDGLAVKETQYF
CDR3 DNA: TGTGCCAGCAGTGAAGATGGCCTAGCGGTAAAAGAGACCCAGTACTTC

J gene: TRBJ2-1
V gene: TRBV7-9
D gene: NA
CDR3 length: 13
clone size: NA
CDR3 protein: CASSFPGEDEQFF
CDR3 DNA: TGTGCCAGCAGCTTTCCAGGGGAGGATGAGCAGTTCTTC

J gene: TRBJ1-1
V gene: TRBV12-5
D gene: NA
CDR3 length: 16
clone size: NA
CDR3 protein: CASGLAGGWGNTEAFF
CDR3 DNA: TGTGCTAGTGGTCTCGCAGGAGGGTGGGGGAACACTGAAGCTTTCTTT

J gene: TRBJ2-1
V gene: TRBV11-2
D gene: TRBD2
CDR3 length: 18
clone size: NA
CDR3 protein: CASTPGLGLAGGNNEQFF
CDR3 DNA: TGTGCCAGCACCCCAGGACTGGGACTAGCGGGGGGAAACAATGAGCAGTTCTTC

J gene: TRBJ2-7
V gene: TRBV11-2
D gene: NA
CDR3 length: 14
clone size: NA
CDR3 protein: CASSLTDRNYEQYF
CDR3 DNA: TGTGCCAGCAGCCTGACGGACAGAAACTACGAGCAGTACTTC

J gene: TRBJ2-7
V gene: TRBV6-5
D gene: NA
CDR3 length: 15
clone size: NA
CDR3 protein: CASSYWGRGSYEQYF
CDR3 DNA: TGTGCCAGCAGTTACTGGGGGCGGGGTTCCTACGAGCAGTACTTC

J gene: TRBJ1-5
V gene: TRBV7-2
D gene: NA
CDR3 length: 15
clone size: NA
CDR3 protein: CASSLGAPSNQPQHF
CDR3 DNA: TGTGCCAGCAGCTTAGGAGCACCCAGCAATCAGCCCCAGCATTTT

J gene: TRBJ2-2
V gene: TRBV20-1
D gene: NA
CDR3 length: 13
clone size: NA
CDR3 protein: CSASSFVSGELFF
CDR3 DNA: TGCAGTGCTAGTTCTTTCGTGTCCGGGGAGCTGTTTTTT